Each of the 25 T cell receptor beta chains below was sequenced from the same sample in a study of cytomegalovirus exposure and HLA in healthy donors (dated by TCRdb to about 2017). Libraries were made using the immunoSEQ multiplex PCR assay. A mixture of 60 forward primers for TCR Vbeta segments and 13 reverse primers for TCR Jbeta segments was used in the multiplex PCR. What TCRdb holds here is the immuneACCESS table cut down to in-frame rearrangements. Part of the clones is not present; checked against another copy, under half of the missing clones reflect an unresolved V gene, and the others are unexplained. Across this sample there are nearly 110,000 clones, with roughly 70% seen only once. Around 13% of the sample belongs to the ten largest clones. The specimen sequenced was PBMCs. All receptors come from a woman between 35 and 50 years old in good health and CMV-seropositive.

The rearrangement uses TRBV30 and TRBJ2-7; TRBD1 matches at 7 bases. Germline V gene sequence: CDR1 GTSNPN, CDR2 SVGIG (reference sequence). V trimming: 3 bases; J trimming: 6 bases; junction bases outside the gene matches: 17. The CDR3 extends over 16 amino acids. CDR3 sequence: CAWSRTRTGTDGEQYF. DNA for the CDR3: TGTGCCTGGAGCCGAACCCGAACCGGGACAGACGGCGAGCAGTACTTC.

The chain employs TRBV29-1 and TRBJ2-5, with 8 bases matching TRBD1. Unmatched junction bases numbered 4, after V lost 2 bases and J lost 5 bases. The CDR3 length is 13 residues. The germline V gene encodes CDR1 SQVTM and CDR2 ANQGSEA. As DNA, the CDR3 is TGCAGCGTTGAACAGGGGGCTCGGGAGACCCAGTACTTC. This codes for CSVEQGARETQYF.

The chain combines TRBV30 with TRBJ2-2, with 7 bases lining up with TRBD2. CDR3 length: 14 amino acids. The V gene end was trimmed by 3 bases and the J gene end by 4 bases; junction bases not matched to a gene: 5. CDR1 and CDR2 (germline): GTSNPN, SVGIG (reference sequence). Here the CDR3 reads CAWRGGLSTGELFF. CDR3 DNA sequence: TGTGCCTGGAGGGGGGGGTTGTCCACCGGGGAGCTGTTTTTT.

This rearrangement joins TRBV18 to TRBJ1-5; perhaps TRBD1 as D (6 bases). CDR1 is KGHSH, CDR2 LQKENI, per germline. The CDR3 consists of 15 residues. The V end was cut by 6 bases, the J end by 3 bases, with 15 bases between. The CDR3 sequence is CASSLSTGINQPQHF. Written as DNA, the CDR3 is TGTGCCAGCTCCCTTTCGACAGGTATCAATCAGCCCCAGCATTTT. The variable domain in full, completed from reference TRBV18 and TRBJ1-5, reads NAGVMQNPRHLVRRRGQEARLRCSPMKGHSHVYWYRQLPEEGLKFMVYLQKENIIDESGMPKERFSAEFPKEGPSILRIQQVVRGDSAAYFCASSLSTGINQPQHFGDGTRLSIL.

The chain has TRBV5-4 and TRBJ2-7; no firm D call. CDR3 length: 15 residues. Trimming pared 0 bases from V and 1 base from J, leaving 11 bases between. Germline CDR1 reads SGHNT; CDR2 reads YYREEE (reference sequence). The CDR3 DNA is TGTGCCAGCAGCTTGGGTCTCCAGACTTCCTACGAGCAGTACTTC. Translating gives CASSLGLQTSYEQYF. Supplemented by reference TRBV5-4 and TRBJ2-7, the full variable domain reads ETGVTQSPTHLIKTRGQQVTLRCSSQSGHNTVSWYQQALGQGPQFIFQYYREEENGRGNFPPRFSGLQFPNYSSELNVNALELDDSALYLCASSLGLQTSYEQYFGPGTRLTVT.

The chain is built from TRBV5-1 and TRBJ2-2, with D possibly matching TRBD1 (5 bases). Trimming shortened V by 4 bases and J by 7 bases, and 14 bases separated the two germline ends. Germline-derived CDR1 and CDR2 are SGHRS and YFSETQ. This CDR3 contains 14 residues. CDR3 residues: CASSPRQGNGELFF. In DNA form, the CDR3 reads TGCGCCAGCAGCCCCAGGCAGGGTAACGGGGAGCTGTTTTTT.

This chain connects TRBV6-5 to TRBJ1-1; D unresolved. V was pared by 2 bases and J by 1 base, with 11 bases between. The CDR3 loop spans 15 amino acids. Germline CDR1 is MNHEY and CDR2 is SVGAGI. The CDR3 spells CASSYIRGRNTEAFF. The CDR3 DNA reads as TGTGCCAGCAGTTACATTCGGGGAAGGAACACTGAAGCTTTCTTT.

The chain uses TRBV6-6 and TRBJ1-2, with 11 nucleotides matching TRBD1. Germline V lookup: CDR1 MNHNY, CDR2 SVGAGI (reference sequence). CDR3 length: 15 amino acids. V shed 4 bases and J 6 bases; nucleotides not matched to a gene: 7. The CDR3 DNA reads as TGTGCCAGCAGTTTCCGGGACAGGGGGATCCATGGCTACACCTTC. It is translated as CASSFRDRGIHGYTF.

The chain recombines TRBV9 with TRBJ2-6; 9 nucleotides line up with TRBD2. Germline trimming cut 4 bases from V and 3 bases from J; bases unmatched to any gene: 8. The length of the CDR3 is 17 residues. Germline CDR1 reads SGDLS; CDR2 reads YYNGEE. The CDR3 DNA reads TGTGCCAGCAGCCCCGAGGGACTAGCCGGTGGGGCCAACGTCCTGACTTTC. As protein: CASSPEGLAGGANVLTF.

The J gene is TRBJ1-1, the V gene TRBV9; the D is unclear. Per germline, CDR1 SGDLS and CDR2 YYNGEE. This CDR3 contains 14 residues. V lost 0 bases and J lost 1, with 7 bases in between. DNA of the CDR3: TGTGCCAGCAGCGTAGGAGCGCAGAACACTGAAGCTTTCTTT. Protein product: CASSVGAQNTEAFF. The entire variable domain, with the rest obtained from reference TRBV9 and TRBJ1-1, is as follows: DSGVTQTPKHLITATGQRVTLRCSPRSGDLSVYWYQQSLDQGLQFLIQYYNGEERAKGNILERFSAQQFPDLHSELNLSSLELGDSALYFCASSVGAQNTEAFFGQGTRLTVV.

A few counts support this clone. This chain connects TRBV10-3 to TRBJ2-1; D perhaps matches TRBD1 (6 bases). The germline V gene has CDR1 ENHRY and CDR2 SYGVKD. The V end was cut by 8 bases, the J end by 0 bases, with 14 bases between. This CDR3 is 15 amino acids long. CDR3 in DNA: TGTGCCATCTGGAAAGGGACACCCTCCTACAATGAGCAGTTCTTC. Encoded protein: CAIWKGTPSYNEQFF.

The chain carries TRBV4-1 and TRBJ1-3; TRBD1 is a possible D gene (6 bases). Germline V lookup: CDR1 MGHRA, CDR2 YSYEKL. V was shortened by 0 bases and J by 4 bases, with 16 bases between the two germline ends. The CDR3 is 17 amino acids. CDR3 in amino acids: CASSQEGGGPRGNTIYF. Written as DNA, the CDR3 is TGCGCCAGCAGCCAAGAAGGGGGGGGGCCGAGAGGAAACACCATATATTTT.

The CDR3, as DNA: TGTGCCAGCAGTCGTGAGCGTTATGGCTACACCTTC. This sequence encodes CASSRERYGYTF. V and J are TRBV6-6 and TRBJ1-2, with D uncertain. V was trimmed by 5 bases and J by 5 bases, leaving 9 bases between them. This CDR3 comprises 12 residues. CDR1 and CDR2 (germline): MNHNY, SVGAGI (reference sequence).

V is TRBV6-5 and J is TRBJ2-3, with 7 bases aligning to TRBD1. The CDR3 consists of 15 residues. Germline V gene lookup returns CDR1 MNHEY and CDR2 SVGAGI. V dropped 0 bases and J dropped 1; count of bases not matched to a gene: 1. The CDR3 nucleotides are TGTGCCAGCAGTTACTCTGGACAGGGCACAGATACGCAGTATTTT. Protein sequence: CASSYSGQGTDTQYF.

The chain combines TRBV6-5 with TRBJ1-2; possible D gene TRBD1, 5 bases. Trimming took 0 bases from V and 8 from J, leaving 13 bases between them. This CDR3 is built from 14 residues. The germline V gene encodes CDR1 MNHEY and CDR2 SVGAGI. CDR3 in DNA: TGTGCCAGCAGTTACTCGACCAGGGTAGACGGCTACACCTTC. As protein: CASSYSTRVDGYTF.

The chain employs TRBV18 and TRBJ1-1; D gene uncertain. V lost 3 bases to trimming and J lost 7 bases, with 15 bases between them. Germline V gives CDR1 KGHSH, CDR2 LQKENI. The CDR3 runs to 14 residues. The CDR3 bases are TGTGCCAGCTCACCCCCCATGAGGGAGGGTGAAGCTTTCTTT. Encoded protein: CASSPPMREGEAFF.

The CDR3 DNA follows: TGTGCCAGCACCGTTGGTCGGGTCAATGAGCAGTTCTTC. It is translated as CASTVGRVNEQFF. The rearrangement uses TRBV5-6 and TRBJ2-1; D remains unclear. Trimming took 6 bases from V and 6 from J, leaving 13 bases between them. CDR1 and CDR2 (germline): SGHDT, YYEEEE. There are 13 residues in the CDR3. The full variable domain, rest sourced from reference TRBV5-6 and TRBJ2-1, is DAGVTQSPTHLIKTRGQQVTLRCSPKSGHDTVSWYQQALGQGPQFIFQYYEEEERQRGNFPDRFSGHQFPNYSSELNVNALLLGDSALYLCASTVGRVNEQFFGPGTRLTVL.

Written as DNA, the CDR3 is TGTGCCAGCAGCCCTCGGACTGTGTACCAAGAGACCCAGTACTTC. It is translated as CASSPRTVYQETQYF. The chain recombines TRBV7-9 with TRBJ2-5; the D gene is possibly TRBD2 (5 bases). This CDR3 comprises 15 residues. Trimming shortened V by 5 bases and J by 0 bases, and 13 bases separated the two germline ends. Germline assignment: CDR1 SEHNR and CDR2 FQNEAQ (reference sequence).

This clone was counted a few times. The CDR3: CASSQGGQGQETQYF. The CDR3 region has the DNA TGTGCCAGCAGCCAAGGGGGGCAGGGGCAAGAGACCCAGTACTTC. The V call is TRBV4-2, the J call TRBJ2-5; maybe TRBD1 (6 bases). This CDR3 region has 15 residues. CDR1 and CDR2 from the germline V gene are LGHNA and YNFKEQ. The V and J ends lost 1 base and 2 bases respectively, with 11 bases between them.

This chain uses TRBV5-1 with TRBJ2-5, with 11 bases fitting TRBD2. The length of the CDR3 is 18 residues. Per germline, CDR1 SGHRS and CDR2 YFSETQ. J was trimmed by 1 base and V by 4 bases; bases with no gene match: 12. This chain's CDR3 is CASSPLAGGQSIQETQYF. CDR3 sequence (DNA): TGCGCCAGCAGCCCTCTAGCGGGGGGCCAGAGTATCCAAGAGACCCAGTACTTC. Drawing the rest from reference TRBV5-1 and TRBJ2-5, the complete variable domain is KAGVTQTPRYLIKTRGQQVTLSCSPISGHRSVSWYQQTPGQGLQFLFEYFSETQRNKGNFPGRFSGRQFSNSRSEMNVSTLELGDSALYLCASSPLAGGQSIQETQYFGPGTRLLVL.

The chain uses TRBV2 and TRBJ2-7; TRBD1 might be the D (5 bases). Trimming took off 8 bases at V and 3 bases at J, with 17 bases between the two ends. This CDR3 is 14 amino acids long. The germline CDR1 and CDR2 sequences are SNHLY and FYNNEI. The DNA of the CDR3 is TGTGCCAGCTCGGAAGGGGTGGGTGGCTACGAGCAGTACTTC. Its translation: CASSEGVGGYEQYF.

The chain links TRBV5-4 to TRBJ2-5; a weak D match, TRBD1 (6 bases). Germline CDR1 is SGHNT and CDR2 is YYREEE (reference sequence). The CDR3 consists of 17 residues. Trimming removed 3 bases at V and 5 bases at J, with 23 bases between. The CDR3 nucleotides read TGTGCCAGCAGCTCGTACCAGGGACACCCTAACGGGGAGACCCAGTACTTC. Translation gives CASSSYQGHPNGETQYF.

Worth noting for this clone: Different DNA sequences within this sample yield the same CDR3. The CDR3 DNA reads TGTGCCAGCAGCTCGAGACAGGGGGCGGGCTATGGCTACACCTTC. Its translation: CASSSRQGAGYGYTF. The V call is TRBV7-8, the J call TRBJ1-2; 10 nucleotides align to TRBD1. The CDR3 spans 15 residues. Trimming at V came to 4 bases and at J to 4 bases, leaving 6 bases not matched to a gene. The germline V gene has CDR1 SGHVS and CDR2 FQNEAQ.

The table lists this clone with a few counts. The CDR3 reads CASSPLYEQYF. Here the CDR3 DNA reads TGTGCCAGCAGCCCCCTGTACGAGCAGTACTTC. This rearrangement joins TRBV11-2 to TRBJ2-7; no firm D call. This CDR3 has 11 residues. Looked up from germline, CDR1 is SGHAT and CDR2 is FQNNGV. V was pared by 5 bases and J by 4 bases, with 6 bases between. The full variable domain, in which reference TRBV11-2 and TRBJ2-7 provide the parts outside the CDR3, is EAGVAQSPRYKIIEKRQSVAFWCNPISGHATLYWYQQILGQGPKLLIQFQNNGVVDDSQLPKDRFSAERLKGVDSTLKIQPAKLEDSAVYLCASSPLYEQYFGPGTRLTVT.

This clone was seen only a few times. The chain carries TRBV10-2 and TRBJ1-5; the match to TRBD1 covers 7 bases. V was clipped by 3 bases and J by 5 bases; unmatched bases: 4. In germline, CDR1 is WSHSY, CDR2 SAAADI. The CDR3 covers 14 residues. CDR3 loop: CASSDSQGYQPQHF. For the CDR3, the DNA is TGCGCCAGCAGTGATTCACAGGGGTATCAGCCCCAGCATTTT.